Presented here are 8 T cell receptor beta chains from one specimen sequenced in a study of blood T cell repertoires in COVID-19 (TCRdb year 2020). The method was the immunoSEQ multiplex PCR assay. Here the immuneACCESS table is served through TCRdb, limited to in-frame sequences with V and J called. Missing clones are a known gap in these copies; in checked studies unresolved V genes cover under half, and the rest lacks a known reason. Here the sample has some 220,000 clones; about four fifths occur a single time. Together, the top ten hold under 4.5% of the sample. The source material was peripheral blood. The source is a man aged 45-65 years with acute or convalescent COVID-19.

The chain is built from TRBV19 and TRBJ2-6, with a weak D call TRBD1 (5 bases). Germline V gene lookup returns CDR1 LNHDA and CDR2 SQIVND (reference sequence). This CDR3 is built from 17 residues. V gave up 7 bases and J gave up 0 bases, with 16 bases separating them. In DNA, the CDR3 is TGTGCCAGTAAGTTAAAGGGGCGAAGCTCTGGGGCCAACGTCCTGACTTTC. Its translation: CASKLKGRSSGANVLTF.

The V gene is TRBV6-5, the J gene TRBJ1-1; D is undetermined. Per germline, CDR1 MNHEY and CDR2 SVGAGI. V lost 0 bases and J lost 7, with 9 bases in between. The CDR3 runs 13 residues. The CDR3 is CASSYSKQFEAFF. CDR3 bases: TGTGCCAGCAGTTACTCCAAACAATTTGAAGCTTTCTTT.

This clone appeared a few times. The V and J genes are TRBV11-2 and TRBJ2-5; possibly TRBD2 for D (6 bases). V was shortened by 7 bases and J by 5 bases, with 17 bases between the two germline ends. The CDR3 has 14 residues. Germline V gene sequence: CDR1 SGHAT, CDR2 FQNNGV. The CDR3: CASNPTRGGETQYF. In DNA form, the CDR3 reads TGTGCCAGCAACCCAACCCGTGGGGGGGAGACCCAGTACTTC.

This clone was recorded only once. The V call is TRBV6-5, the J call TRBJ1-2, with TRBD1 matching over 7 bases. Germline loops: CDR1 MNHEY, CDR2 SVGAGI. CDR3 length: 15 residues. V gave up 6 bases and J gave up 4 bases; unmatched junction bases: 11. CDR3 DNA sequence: TGTGCCAGCAGAGACGAGGGGGCGCCTGGCTATGGCTACACCTTC. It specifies CASRDEGAPGYGYTF.

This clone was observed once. The CDR3 region is CASSPGQGQNEQFF. DNA for the CDR3: TGTGCCAGCTCCCCCGGACAGGGTCAAAATGAGCAGTTCTTC. The J gene is TRBJ2-1, the V gene TRBV6-5, with 8 nucleotides matching TRBD1. With 8 bases clipped from V and 7 bases from J, the junction kept 10 bases outside the gene matches. CDR3 length: 14 amino acids. Germline V CDR1 and CDR2: MNHEY, SVGAGI.

The CDR3 is CASTVQASSNQPQHF. In DNA form, the CDR3 reads TGTGCCAGCACTGTACAGGCGAGTAGCAATCAGCCCCAGCATTTT. The rearrangement links TRBV2 to TRBJ1-5; a weak D match, TRBD1 (5 bases). Germline V gene data show CDR1 as SNHLY and CDR2 as FYNNEI. V was shortened by 7 bases and J by 0 bases, with 13 bases between the two germline ends. CDR3 length equals 15 residues.

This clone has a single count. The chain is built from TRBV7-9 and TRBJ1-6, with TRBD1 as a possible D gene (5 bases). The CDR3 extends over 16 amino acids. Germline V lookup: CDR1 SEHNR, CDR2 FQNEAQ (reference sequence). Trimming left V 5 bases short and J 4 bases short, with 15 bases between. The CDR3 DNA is TGTGCCAGCAGCGCAAAGGGCGACAGATATAATTCACCCCTCCACTTT. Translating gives CASSAKGDRYNSPLHF.

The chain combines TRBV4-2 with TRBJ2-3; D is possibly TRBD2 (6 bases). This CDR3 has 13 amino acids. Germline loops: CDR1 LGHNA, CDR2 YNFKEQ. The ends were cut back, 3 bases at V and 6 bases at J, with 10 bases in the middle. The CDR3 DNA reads TGTGCCAGCAGCCACCCTAGCGTGGATACGCAGTATTTT. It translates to CASSHPSVDTQYF.